The rows below give T cell receptor beta chains drawn from one sample of a study of blood T cell repertoires in COVID-19. TCRdb keeps only in-frame clones here, not all; method: immunoSEQ multiplex PCR. Counted here are about 250,000 clones, roughly 90% occurring once; the ten biggest clones make up 3.5% to 4%. Sequencing used PBMCs or T cells enriched from blood (not recorded which). These receptors originate from a woman between 25 and 40 years old with acute COVID-19. The CDR3 runs from the conserved cysteine through the conserved F or W. The size entry is marked missing in some rows and otherwise reads once, few, many or a size class.

v_gene	j_gene	abundance	CDR3aa
TRBV3-1/TRBV3-2	TRBJ2-7	NA	CASSQGTRGYEQYF
TRBV11-3	TRBJ2-2	once	CASSQPGTSGGTGELFF
TRBV25-1	TRBJ2-3	once	CASSGGGFVGTDTQYF
TRBV19	TRBJ1-4	NA	CASSHDRGKPREGEKLFF
TRBV7-9	TRBJ2-2	NA	CASSPSDSYTGELFF
TRBV5-4	TRBJ1-2	NA	CASSSDNYGYTF
TRBV4-1	TRBJ2-2	NA	CASKGTGQNTGELFF
TRBV5-1	TRBJ1-2	NA	CASSLAGENGYTF
TRBV4-1	TRBJ2-7	NA	CASSQAPLYEQYF
TRBV5-1	TRBJ2-1	NA	CASSWTGDRYNEQFF
TRBV5-4	TRBJ1-6	NA	CASSLVKEGGSPLHF
TRBV29-1	TRBJ1-2	NA	CSVEDPGQFYGYTF
TRBV7-2	TRBJ2-7	NA	CASSLAGQGYEQYF
TRBV4-3	TRBJ2-7	NA	CASSQAPRGEVAYEQYF
TRBV6-5	TRBJ1-1	NA	CASIPQGSNTEAFF
TRBV30	TRBJ2-5	NA	CAWGTSQETQYF
TRBV2	TRBJ1-5	NA	CASSLGQVSNQPQHF
TRBV5-1	TRBJ1-1	NA	CASSLYPGGGTEAFF
TRBV30	TRBJ1-5	NA	CACAGYSNQPQHF
TRBV30	TRBJ1-5	few	CAWDRKDQPQHF
TRBV29-1	TRBJ2-2	NA	CSVAGGDTGELFF
TRBV9	TRBJ1-2	NA	CASSPGTSAPYGYTF
TRBV4-2	TRBJ2-5	NA	CASSRERTGGEKETQYF
TRBV18	TRBJ2-7	NA	CASSPGTYEQYF
TRBV19	TRBJ1-5	NA	CASSILSGGRNQPQHF
TRBV4-3	TRBJ1-5	once	CASSPGQGARMQPQHF
TRBV5-1	TRBJ2-7	few	CASSLTGSHEQYF
TRBV5-4	TRBJ1-2	few	CASSVDTNYGYTF
TRBV19	TRBJ1-5	once	CASWRGGNQPQHF
TRBV7-2	TRBJ1-2	NA	CASSLVRENYGYTF
TRBV9	TRBJ1-1	NA	CASSVAAPGQGNTEAFF
TRBV6-5	TRBJ1-1	NA	CASLQDRYRVTEAFF
TRBV11-3	TRBJ2-1	NA	CASSLGQRGRGNEQFF